This T cell receptor (beta chain) was retrieved from a study of T cell clones after liver transplantation. Overall study: Post-transplant blood was tracked for graft-donor-reactive T cell clones identified in a pre-transplant mixed lymphocyte reaction. Until 12-24 months post-transplant, subjects got standard immunosuppression and no induction. Timepoints were pre-transplant, pre-withdrawal, and after withdrawal was completed or failed. Study observations and caveats: Conclusions were preliminary, with small, heterogeneous patient groups.

The data were produced by immunoSEQ multiplex PCR, yet TCRdb's version contains in-frame clones alone and is incomplete. The sample includes just over 60,000 clones, 71% of them seen just once. There are 14 residues in the CDR3. The ends lost 3 bases at V and 5 bases at J; junction bases unmatched: 5. Per germline, CDR1 SGHDT and CDR2 YYEEEE. This clone occurred once. Its target is not known. The specimen was CD4+ T cells from blood, collected before liver transplant. The sequence was obtained from a human donor who received a liver transplant. This chain joins TRBV5-6 and TRBJ1-5, with 7 bases that match TRBD1. CDR3 sequence (DNA): TGTGCCAGCAGCTCAAACCAGGGGGATCAGCCCCAGCATTTT. The encoded protein is CASSSNQGDQPQHF.